This paragraph reports one TCR beta chain. CD4+CD45RO+CD25- cells were isolated as memory CD4+ T cells. Full-length variable regions came from constant-region reverse primers plus semi-nested Nested Universal Primer A PCR. MiXCR, run by TCRdb on the 5' RACE reads, gives a single entry per CDR3 protein. Counted here are a few thousand distinct CDR3 sequences, 65% to 75% occurring once; the ten biggest clones make up 3.5% to 5%. The CDR3 sequence is 13 residues long. V was shortened by 4 bases and J by 5 bases, with 10 bases between the two germline ends. Germline CDR1 SGHRS, CDR2 YFSETQ. The V gene is TRBV5-1, the J gene TRBJ2-1; D uncertain. Material: memory CD4+ T cells sorted from a lymph node. Specified subset: memory CD4+ T cells, CD4+CD45RO+CD25-. The clonotype comes from a female donor with breast cancer. Here the CDR3 reads CASSLVPDNEQFF. CDR3 DNA sequence: TGCGCCAGCAGCCTGGTTCCGGACAATGAGCAGTTCTTC.